This is a list of T cell receptor beta chains from one sample in a study of cytomegalovirus exposure and HLA in healthy donors. Method: immunoSEQ multiplex PCR; TCRdb's copy keeps in-frame clones and lacks some. The table has under 150,000 clones, about 86% seen once. Sequencing was carried out using PBMCs. The receptors stem from a man in his forties or fifties in good health and CMV-seropositive. Each CDR3 is given with its conserved first and last residue. A D gene is named only where the DNA matches it firmly. Only some rows state a clone size, as once, few, many or a class for expanded clones.

V gene,clone size,J gene,D gene,CDR3 DNA,CDR3 protein
TRBV4-3,-,TRBJ2-3,-,TGCGCCAGCAGCCAAGTGGGCAGGGGGGTTACAGATACGCAGTATTTT,CASSQVGRGVTDTQYF
TRBV5-6,-,TRBJ1-2,-,TGTGCCAGCAGCTTGGTTTCGTTCGGGTTTGGCTACACCTTC,CASSLVSFGFGYTF
TRBV4-3,-,TRBJ2-5,-,TGCGCCAGCAGCCCTACAGGAGCGAGGCAAGAGACCCAGTACTTC,CASSPTGARQETQYF
TRBV29-1,-,TRBJ2-5,TRBD2,TGCAGCGTGATGACTAGCGGGAGGGCCGAAGGGGAGACCCAGTACTTC,CSVMTSGRAEGETQYF
TRBV29-1,once,TRBJ2-3,TRBD2,TGCAGCGTTGAATACTGGCTAGCGGTGACAATTGGGGATACGCAGTATTTT,CSVEYWLAVTIGDTQYF
TRBV30,-,TRBJ1-4,-,TGTGCCTGGAGTAGCGGGGTTAAGTTTGAAAAACTGTTTTTT,CAWSSGVKFEKLFF
TRBV9,-,TRBJ1-1,-,TGTGCCAGCAGCGTAGAGGGGGGGGCGCGTACTGAAGCTTTCTTT,CASSVEGGARTEAFF
TRBV5-1,-,TRBJ1-1,-,TGCGCCAGCAGCTTCCGGGAACAGGGCTTTGAAGCTTTCTTT,CASSFREQGFEAFF
TRBV25-1,-,TRBJ1-2,-,TGTGCCAGCAGTGAAGAGGAGATCTATGGCTACACCTTC,CASSEEEIYGYTF
TRBV19,-,TRBJ2-1,-,TGTGCGACAGGGAGGCATGAGCAGTTCTTC,CATGRHEQFF
TRBV11-2,-,TRBJ2-5,TRBD2,TGTGCCAGCAGCTTAGTTGGACTAGCGGGGGGTGGGGAGACCCAGTACTTC,CASSLVGLAGGGETQYF
TRBV7-9,few,TRBJ2-6,-,TGTGCCAGCAGCTTGGTGTCGGTATCTGGGGCCAACGTCCTGACTTTC,CASSLVSVSGANVLTF
TRBV7-6,-,TRBJ2-2,TRBD2,TGTGCCAGCAGCTTAGGCGGGGGTGTTAACACCGGGGAGCTGTTTTTT,CASSLGGGVNTGELFF
TRBV6-1,-,TRBJ1-1,-,TGTGCCAGCAGTGACAGGTCAGCGAACACTGAAGCTTTCTTT,CASSDRSANTEAFF
TRBV6-5,-,TRBJ1-1,-,TGTGCCAGCAGTTACGGGGCTGGGGTAAACACTGAAGCTTTCTTT,CASSYGAGVNTEAFF
TRBV29-1,-,TRBJ1-5,TRBD1,TGCAGCGTTGCACAGACAGGGGGGGGTCAGCCCCAGCATTTT,CSVAQTGGGQPQHF